These T cell receptor beta chains were read from a single sample in a study of T cells in Graves' hyperthyroidism and ophthalmopathy. Via MiXCR, TCRdb re-called the multiplex PCR reads, giving one row per CDR3 protein. Of 370,000 or so distinct CDR3 sequences listed, 15% to 19% are singletons. Sequences were obtained from blood. The receptor source for this set is a woman younger than 30 with Graves' hyperthyroidism that later progressed to Graves' ophthalmopathy. The CDR3 runs from the conserved cysteine through the conserved F or W. The order of the fields is J gene, D gene, clone size, V gene, CDR3 length, CDR3 DNA, CDR3 protein. D genes are given only for firm matches. For some rows the clone size is stated as once, few or many, or as a class when expanded; others skip it.

>TRBJ1-6|TRBD1|.|TRBV7-2|16
TGTGCCAGCAGCCCGGGGGACAGAGTCAGTAATTCACCCCTCCACTTT
CASSPGDRVSNSPLHF
>TRBJ1-2|TRBD1|few|TRBV4-2|15
TGTGCCAGCAGCCAAGATAAGACAGGGAGCTATGGCTACACCTTC
CASSQDKTGSYGYTF
>TRBJ2-7|.|.|TRBV6-5|15
TGTGCCAGCAGTTACTCGACTCACAGGCGGAATGAGCAGTACTTC
CASSYSTHRRNEQYF
>TRBJ2-3|.|many|TRBV28|13
TGTGCCAGCAGTGTAAGTTTTCTGGATACGCAGTATTTT
CASSVSFLDTQYF
>TRBJ1-2|TRBD1|many|TRBV13|15
TGTGCCAGCAGCGTTGACAGGGCAGGGAACTATGGCTACACCTTC
CASSVDRAGNYGYTF
>TRBJ2-1|.|.|TRBV20-1|14
TGCAGTGCTAGGAGTGGGCGGGGTAACAATGAGCAGTTCTTC
CSARSGRGNNEQFF
>TRBJ2-7|.|.|TRBV12-3/TRBV12-4|13
TGTGCCAGCAGTTTCCCCGCCAGGGACGAGCAGTACTTC
CASSFPARDEQYF
>TRBJ2-3|.|many|TRBV24-1|16
TGTGCCACCAGTGATTTGGGCGGGTCAATCACAGATACGCAGTATTTT
CATSDLGGSITDTQYF
>TRBJ2-7|.|few|TRBV20-1|16
TGCAGTGCTAGTTTGAGGGGGAGACCCTCCTCCTACGAGCAGTACTTC
CSASLRGRPSSYEQYF
>TRBJ2-5|TRBD2|.|TRBV4-1|14
TGCGCCAGCAGCCAGGGGGGGCTAGCGGGAGAAAGGTACTTC
CASSQGGLAGERYF
>TRBJ1-5|.|many|TRBV2|14
TGTGCCAGCAGTGAAGAGGGAATCAATCAGCCCCAGCATTTT
CASSEEGINQPQHF
>TRBJ1-2|TRBD1|many|TRBV30|15
TGTGCCTGGAGTATTGGACAGGGGGCAGTTTATGGCTACACCTTC
CAWSIGQGAVYGYTF
>TRBJ2-7|.|many|TRBV6-6|16
TGTGCCAGCAGTTACTCCGAGGGTGCCGTCGCCTACGAGCAGTACTTC
CASSYSEGAVAYEQYF
>TRBJ2-1|.|many|TRBV5-5|14
TGTGCCAGCAGCTTGGCAGGGAACTACAATGAGCAGTTCTTC
CASSLAGNYNEQFF
>TRBJ1-4|TRBD1|many|TRBV6-1|16
TGTGCCAGCAGCCCTACAGGGGGGGCGACTAATGAAAAACTGTTTTTT
CASSPTGGATNEKLFF
>TRBJ2-7|TRBD1|.|TRBV18|15
TGTGCCAGCTCACACGGGACAGCCGATACCTACGAGCAGTACTTC
CASSHGTADTYEQYF
>TRBJ2-5|.|.|TRBV29-1|13
TGCAGCGTTAAAGACACGACCGGGGAGACCCAGTACTTC
CSVKDTTGETQYF
>TRBJ2-7|.|.|TRBV5-1|12
TGCGCCAGCAACTTGGTGGGGGGCGAGCAGTACTTC
CASNLVGGEQYF
>TRBJ2-1|.|many|TRBV15|15
TGTGCCACCAGCACCAACGCTGATTCCCTCAATGAGCAGTTCTTC
CATSTNADSLNEQFF
>TRBJ2-5|.|many|TRBV6-1|15
TGTGCCAGCACCAACTCCCGGGGGGCCCAAGAGACCCAGTACTTC
CASTNSRGAQETQYF
>TRBJ1-4|.|many|TRBV20-1|14
TGCAGTGCTAGAGAGTTTGCAACTAATGAAAAACTGTTTTTT
CSAREFATNEKLFF
>TRBJ2-7|.|many|TRBV28|16
TGTGCCAGCAGTTTCCCCTCAGCGGCCCGCCACTACGAGCAGTACTTC
CASSFPSAARHYEQYF
>TRBJ2-3|.|many|TRBV6-2/TRBV6-3|16
TGTGCCAGCAGTACCCAAGACACCTCTAGCACAGATACGCAGTATTTT
CASSTQDTSSTDTQYF